This T cell receptor (beta chain) was sequenced during a study of beta chain features in type 1 diabetes. Study results and limitations: Type 1 diabetes patients showed a moderate but significant shortening of TCRB CDR3s in all four CD4+ subsets.

Expressed TCRB transcripts were sequenced, since all the RNA that had been isolated was reverse transcribed. The assay was immunoSEQ multiplex PCR, and TCRdb's table has in-frame clones only and misses some. The sample yields 600,000 or so clones, around 15% seen once. There are 16 residues in the CDR3. V lost 2 bases to trimming and J lost 2 bases; unmatched junction nucleotides: 1. CDR1 and CDR2 (germline): SGHTA, FQGNSA. This clone has only a few counts. Its antigen is undetermined. Isolation of CD4+ naive, central memory, regulatory and stem cell-like memory cells was achieved by sorting via CD45RO/CCR7/CD25/CD127/CD95/CD27.

Sequencing used naive CD4+ T cells from blood. This rearrangement joins TRBV7-2 to TRBJ2-1; 12 nucleotides align to TRBD2. This receptor was obtained from a man between 18 and 29 years old with type 1 diabetes. DNA for the CDR3: TGTGCCAGCAGCTTATCTAGCGGGGGGGCCTACAATGAGCAGTTCTTC. Translated, it gives CASSLSSGGAYNEQFF.